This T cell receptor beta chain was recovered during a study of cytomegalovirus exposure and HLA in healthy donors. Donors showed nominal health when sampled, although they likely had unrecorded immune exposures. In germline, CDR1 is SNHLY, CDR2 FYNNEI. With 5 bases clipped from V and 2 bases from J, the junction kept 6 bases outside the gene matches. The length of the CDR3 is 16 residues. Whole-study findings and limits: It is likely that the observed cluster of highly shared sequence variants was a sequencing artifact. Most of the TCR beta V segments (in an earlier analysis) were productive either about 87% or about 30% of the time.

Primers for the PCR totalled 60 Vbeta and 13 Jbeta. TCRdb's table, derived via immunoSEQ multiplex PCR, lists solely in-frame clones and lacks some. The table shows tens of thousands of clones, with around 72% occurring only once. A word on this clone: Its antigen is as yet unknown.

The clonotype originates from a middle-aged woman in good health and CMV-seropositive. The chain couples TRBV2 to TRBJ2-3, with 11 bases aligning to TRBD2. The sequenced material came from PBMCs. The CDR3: CASSKGTSGFTDTQYF. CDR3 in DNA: TGTGCCAGCAGTAAAGGGACTAGCGGATTCACAGATACGCAGTATTTT.